Here is one T cell receptor beta chain with its context. Its specificity is not known. This specimen belongs to a study of vaccination effects on CD4 cells after COVID-19. Study in general: As their vaccination, participants received two doses of either BNT162b2 or mRNA-1273.

Regarding the study as a whole: By a late point after vaccination, infection- and vaccine-induced clones had shrunk markedly through clonal contraction.

Viral peptide pools were used in the ViraFEST assay to expand antigen-specific CD4+ T cells, and sequencing came afterward. The culture ran for 10 days, and then CD4+ T cells were isolated. Prior SARS-CoV-2 infection was absent in the vaccine recipients, as shown by negative nucleocapsid antibodies. The authors replaced half the medium with IL-2 medium on days 3 and 7. This CDR3 contains 11 residues. The V and J ends lost 3 bases and 7 bases respectively, with 7 bases between them. Germline values: CDR1 SQVTM, CDR2 ANQGSEA. Using immunoSEQ multiplex PCR, the repertoire was profiled, and TCRdb retains in-frame clones only, with some absent. The sample lists about 73,000 clones; about four fifths were seen once.

This receptor was identified in a human donor who received a COVID-19 vaccine. The chain uses TRBV29-1 and TRBJ2-1; D not resolved. Specimen: CD4+ T cells from PBMCs cultured with SARS-CoV-2 spike peptides, collected before COVID-19 vaccination. The DNA of the CDR3 is TGCAGCGTTGATTCGGGTAATGAGCAGTTCTTC. Amino acids: CSVDSGNEQFF.